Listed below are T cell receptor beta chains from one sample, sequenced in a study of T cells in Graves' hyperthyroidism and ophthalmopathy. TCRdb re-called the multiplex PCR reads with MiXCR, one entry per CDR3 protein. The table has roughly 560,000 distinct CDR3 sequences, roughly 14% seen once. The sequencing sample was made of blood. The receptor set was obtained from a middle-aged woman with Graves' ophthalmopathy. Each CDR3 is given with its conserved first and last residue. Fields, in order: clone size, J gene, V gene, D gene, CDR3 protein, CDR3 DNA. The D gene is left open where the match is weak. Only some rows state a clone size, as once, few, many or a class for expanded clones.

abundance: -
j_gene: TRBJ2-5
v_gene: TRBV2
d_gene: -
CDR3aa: CASQGDNNKETQYF
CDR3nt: TGTGCCAGCCAAGGGGACAACAATAAAGAGACCCAGTACTTC

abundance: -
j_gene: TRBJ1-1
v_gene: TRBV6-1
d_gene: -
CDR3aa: CASNDRDPEAFF
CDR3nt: TGTGCCAGCAACGACAGAGACCCTGAAGCTTTCTTT

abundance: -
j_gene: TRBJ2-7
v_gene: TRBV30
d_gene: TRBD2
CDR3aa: CVLEFRGEYF
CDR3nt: TGTGTCCTGGAATTCCGGGGGGAGTACTTC

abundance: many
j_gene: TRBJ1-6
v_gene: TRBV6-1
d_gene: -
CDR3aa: CASSEPQQGGWSSYNSPLHF
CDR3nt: TGTGCCAGCAGTGAACCCCAACAAGGAGGTTGGAGCTCCTATAATTCACCCCTCCACTTT

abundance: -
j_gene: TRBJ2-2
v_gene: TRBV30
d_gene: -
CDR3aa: CAWSKLAGGELFF
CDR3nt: TGTGCCTGGAGTAAACTAGCTGGTGGGGAGCTGTTTTTT

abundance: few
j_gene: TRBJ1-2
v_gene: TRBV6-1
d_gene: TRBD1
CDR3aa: CASRDRGSYGYTF
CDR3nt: TGTGCCAGCAGGGACAGGGGTTCCTATGGCTACACCTTC

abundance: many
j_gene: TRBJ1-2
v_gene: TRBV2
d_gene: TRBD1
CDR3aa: CASSQGQGDLLYGYTF
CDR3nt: TGTGCCAGCAGCCAAGGACAGGGCGACCTCCTCTATGGCTACACCTTC

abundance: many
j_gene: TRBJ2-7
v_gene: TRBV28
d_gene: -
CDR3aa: CASSKDWRQVNEQYF
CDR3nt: TGTGCCAGCAGTAAGGACTGGCGGCAAGTGAACGAGCAGTACTTC

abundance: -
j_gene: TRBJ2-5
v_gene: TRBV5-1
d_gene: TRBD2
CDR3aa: CASSQGLAGDRPQETQYF
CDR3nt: TGCGCCAGCAGCCAGGGACTAGCGGGAGATCGGCCCCAAGAGACCCAGTACTTC

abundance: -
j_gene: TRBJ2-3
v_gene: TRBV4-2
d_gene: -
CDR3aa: CASSQMGLSGTDTQYF
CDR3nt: TGCGCCAGCAGCCAGATGGGGTTGTCTGGCACAGATACGCAGTATTTT

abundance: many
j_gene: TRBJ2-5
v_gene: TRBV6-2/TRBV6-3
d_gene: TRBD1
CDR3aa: CASSRGTGAQQETQYF
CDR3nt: TGTGCCAGCAGTCGAGGGACAGGGGCACAACAAGAGACCCAGTACTTC

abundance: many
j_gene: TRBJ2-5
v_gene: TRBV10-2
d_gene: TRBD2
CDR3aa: CASSDRTSGSSFQETQYF
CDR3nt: TGCGCCAGCAGTGACCGGACTAGCGGGAGTTCTTTTCAAGAGACCCAGTACTTC

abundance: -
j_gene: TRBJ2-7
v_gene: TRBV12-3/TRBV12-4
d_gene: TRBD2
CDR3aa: CASSLPLAGDLSGEQYF
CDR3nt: TGTGCCAGCAGTTTACCACTAGCGGGAGATTTGTCCGGCGAGCAGTACTTC

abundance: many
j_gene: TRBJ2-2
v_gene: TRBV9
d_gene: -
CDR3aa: CASSVAVGQYGELFF
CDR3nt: TGTGCCAGCAGCGTAGCAGTGGGGCAGTACGGGGAGCTGTTTTTT

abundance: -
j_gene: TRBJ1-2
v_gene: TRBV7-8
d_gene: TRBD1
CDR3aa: CASSLGGGSGYTF
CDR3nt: TGTGCCAGCAGCTTAGGAGGGGGCAGTGGCTACACCTTC